Reported below is one T cell receptor beta chain. Its specificity is not known. Assay: immunoSEQ multiplex PCR; the TCRdb copy retains only in-frame clones and omits some. The sample shows about 39,000 clones, 80% to 95% of them seen only once. The data were taken from a study of lymphopenia after photon versus proton radiotherapy. Overall study results and limits: After lymphocyte nadir, photon-treated repertoires showed oligoclonal expansion, especially CD8+ Temra. In patients who died, overall survival fell as post-nadir TCR diversity dropped more. Authors raise, but do not show, better survival with proton therapy.

The V gene lost 6 bases and the J gene lost 8 bases, with 23 bases spanning the gap. CDR3 length equals 17 residues. The germline V gene has CDR1 WNHNN and CDR2 SYGVQD (reference sequence). This TCR was recovered from a man aged 60 to 75 with cholangiocarcinoma. The chain links TRBV10-1 to TRBJ1-6, with a possible D match to TRBD1 (5 bases). Sequencing used peripheral blood, obtained from a patient treated with photon-based radiotherapy. The CDR3 region has the DNA TGCGCCAGCAGGCCAAGGGACGGACCTCTATCTCATTCACCCCTCCACTTT. This translates into CASRPRDGPLSHSPLHF.